Listed here is a single T cell receptor beta chain. The data are from a study of blood T cell repertoires in COVID-19. Study information: Acute-phase and convalescent COVID-19 samples originated in the United States, Italy and Spain.

This CDR3 is built from 18 residues. Trimming cost V 4 bases and J 8 bases; bases outside gene matches: 13. Germline CDR1 is MGHRA and CDR2 is YSYEKL. Generated by immunoSEQ multiplex PCR, the TCRdb table keeps only in-frame clones and is missing some. The sample has about 250,000 clones, around 89% seen once. Sequenced input: PBMCs or T cells enriched from blood (not recorded which). V is TRBV4-1 and J is TRBJ2-1; 14 nucleotides match TRBD2. The TCR sequence derives from a man aged 35 to 55 who had recovered from COVID-19. The CDR3 reads CASSPRTLTSGGEYEQFF. CDR3 DNA: TGCGCCAGCAGCCCCCGAACCCTGACTAGCGGGGGGGAGTATGAGCAGTTCTTC.